The 8 T cell receptor beta chains in this list originate from one sample, sequenced in a study of blood T cell repertoires in COVID-19. The repertoire was sequenced with immunoSEQ multiplex PCR; TCRdb's copy has only in-frame clones and lacks some. The table lists some 490,000 clones, 75% to 90% of them singletons. Sequencing was performed on peripheral blood. Every receptor here comes from a human donor in a cohort sampled during active COVID-19.

The chain couples TRBV28 to TRBJ2-5, with 9 bases aligning to TRBD2. CDR3 length: 15 residues. J was trimmed by 2 bases and V by 6 bases; bases with no gene match: 7. Germline V lookup: CDR1 MDHEN, CDR2 SYDVKM. The CDR3 coding sequence is TGTGCCAGCAGGGACACTAGCGGGCGGCAAGAGACCCAGTACTTC. It translates to CASRDTSGRQETQYF. Drawing the rest from reference TRBV28 and TRBJ2-5, the complete variable domain is DVKVTQSSRYLVKRTGEKVFLECVQDMDHENMFWYRQDPGLGLRLIYFSYDVKMKEKGDIPEGYSVSREKKERFSLILESASTNQTSMYLCASRDTSGRQETQYFGPGTRLLVL.

This clone was found once. The V and J genes are TRBV13 and TRBJ1-2; a possible D gene is TRBD1 (5 bases). V was shortened by 3 bases and J by 9 bases, with 11 bases between the two germline ends. The CDR3 runs to 12 residues. Germline loops: CDR1 PRHDT, CDR2 FYEKMQ (reference sequence). The CDR3 sequence is CASSLLKDSYTF. CDR3 DNA sequence: TGTGCCAGCAGCTTGCTTAAGGACAGCTACACCTTC. Supplemented by reference TRBV13 and TRBJ1-2, the full variable domain reads AAGVIQSPRHLIKEKRETATLKCYPIPRHDTVYWYQQGPGQDPQFLISFYEKMQSDKGSIPDRFSAQQFSDYHSELNMSSLELGDSALYFCASSLLKDSYTFGSGTRLTVV.

The chain couples TRBV10-3 to TRBJ2-1, with TRBD1 identical over 8 bases. The germline CDR1 and CDR2 sequences are ENHRY and SYGVKD. The CDR3 runs to 16 residues. V was pared by 5 bases and J by 6 bases, with 12 bases of the junction left unmatched. The CDR3 reads CAISPTGVEASNEQFF. Written as DNA, the CDR3 is TGTGCCATCAGTCCGACAGGGGTAGAAGCAAGCAATGAGCAGTTCTTC.

The table lists this clone with a count of one. The chain carries TRBV27 and TRBJ2-7, with TRBD1 matching over 8 bases. The V and J ends lost 8 bases and 2 bases, in that order; junction bases with no gene match: 8. The CDR3 spans 14 residues. Germline loops: CDR1 MNHEY, CDR2 SMNVEV (reference sequence). As DNA, the CDR3 is TGTGCCAGCGGTCGACAGGGGTCCCCCTACGAGCAGTACTTC. Amino acids: CASGRQGSPYEQYF.

The chain couples TRBV30 to TRBJ1-2, with 8 bases lining up with TRBD1. The germline CDR1 and CDR2 sequences are GTSNPN and SVGIG (reference sequence). Trimming at V came to 3 bases and at J to 0 bases, leaving 9 bases not matched to a gene. CDR3 length: 16 residues. Here the CDR3 reads CAWSPGQGATNYGYTF. As DNA, the CDR3 is TGTGCCTGGAGCCCCGGACAGGGAGCAACTAACTATGGCTACACCTTC.

V gene TRBV2 combines with J gene TRBJ2-7; the D gene is possibly TRBD2 (6 bases). The germline V gene has CDR1 SNHLY and CDR2 FYNNEI. The CDR3 runs 15 residues. V lost 3 bases and J 2 bases, leaving 14 bases between the germline ends. The CDR3 DNA reads TGTGCCAGCAGTGACAGGAGGGTTCCCCCCTACGAGCAGTACTTC. It translates to CASSDRRVPPYEQYF.

V gene TRBV4-2 combines with J gene TRBJ2-7; TRBD1 agrees at 8 bases. The CDR3 covers 15 residues. The J segment lost 3 bases and the V segment lost 0 bases, leaving 4 bases of the junction unmatched. Per the germline V gene, CDR1 is LGHNA and CDR2 is YNFKEQ. CDR3 protein: CASSQDTGGIYEQYF. DNA for the CDR3: TGTGCCAGCAGCCAAGATACAGGGGGAATCTACGAGCAGTACTTC.

The chain links TRBV7-2 to TRBJ2-7, with TRBD2 matching over 11 bases. The V and J ends lost 3 bases and 5 bases, in that order; junction bases with no gene match: 15. The CDR3 contains 18 residues. Germline lookup yields CDR1 SGHTA and CDR2 FQGNSA. The CDR3 DNA is TGTGCCAGCAGCTTGCCCGGGCTAGCGGGAGGTAGTCTAGACGAGCAGTACTTC. Residues: CASSLPGLAGGSLDEQYF.